A single sample gave rise to the 32 T cell receptor beta chains below, sequenced in a study of chemoradiotherapy in HPV16-positive cancers. Clones were read by immunoSEQ multiplex PCR, and TCRdb kept only the in-frame ones, dropping some. The sample records 55,000 to 85,000 clones, around nine tenths being singletons. The sample in question was blood, obtained from a patient who underwent chemoradiotherapy. Receptors originate from a human donor with HPV-associated anogenital cancer.

The rearrangement joins TRBV19 to TRBJ2-7; D is unresolved. The CDR3 consists of 13 residues. Germline assignment: CDR1 LNHDA and CDR2 SQIVND (reference sequence). Trimming cost V 0 bases and J 2 bases, with 5 bases left between them. The chain's CDR3 is CASSIDRAYEQYF. The CDR3 coding sequence is TGTGCCAGTAGTATAGACAGAGCCTACGAGCAGTACTTC.

The chain uses TRBV27 and TRBJ1-6; 7 nucleotides align to TRBD1. Looked up from germline, CDR1 is MNHEY and CDR2 is SMNVEV (reference sequence). The ends lost 6 bases at V and 5 bases at J; junction bases unmatched: 10. CDR3 length: 16 residues. CDR3 in DNA: TGTGCCAGCAGCCCTACCGGGACAGAAAATAATTCACCCCTCCACTTT. Translated: CASSPTGTENNSPLHF.

The rearrangement joins TRBV13 to TRBJ2-5; 10 nucleotides agree with TRBD1. Germline CDR1 PRHDT, CDR2 FYEKMQ (reference sequence). The CDR3 loop spans 15 amino acids. V lost 0 bases and J lost 4; bases outside the gene matches: 2. CDR3 in amino acids: CASSLGGTGVETQYF. CDR3 nucleotides: TGTGCCAGCAGCTTAGGTGGGACAGGGGTAGAGACCCAGTACTTC.

The chain uses TRBV4-1 and TRBJ1-2; 12 nucleotides align to TRBD1. CDR3 size: 17 residues. J was trimmed by 4 bases and V by 5 bases; bases with no gene match: 11. The germline V gene encodes CDR1 MGHRA and CDR2 YSYEKL. Here the CDR3 reads CASSTTGTGGNGYGYTF. CDR3 in DNA: TGCGCCAGCAGCACCACCGGGACAGGGGGCAATGGCTATGGCTACACCTTC.

The rearrangement joins TRBV19 to TRBJ2-2; D ambiguous. This CDR3 spans 11 amino acids. V dropped 8 bases and J dropped 7 bases, with 8 bases sitting between them. Per germline, CDR1 LNHDA and CDR2 SQIVND (reference sequence). CDR3 region: CASAGGGELFF. DNA for the CDR3: TGTGCCAGTGCAGGTGGCGGGGAGCTGTTTTTT. Drawing the rest from reference TRBV19 and TRBJ2-2, the complete variable domain is DGGITQSPKYLFRKEGQNVTLSCEQNLNHDAMYWYRQDPGQGLRLIYYSQIVNDFQKGDIAEGYSVSREKKESFPLTVTSAQKNPTAFYLCASAGGGELFFGEGSRLTVL.

This clone was seen a single time. The CDR3 protein is CACETGGPEAFF. The CDR3 nucleotides are TGTGCCTGCGAGACAGGGGGCCCTGAAGCTTTCTTT. The gene calls are TRBV30 and TRBJ1-1, with TRBD1 identical over 10 bases. V dropped 6 bases and J dropped 6; count of bases not matched to a gene: 4. Germline values: CDR1 GTSNPN, CDR2 SVGIG (reference sequence). The CDR3 is 12 amino acids.

J is TRBJ1-5 and V is TRBV19; possible D gene TRBD1, 5 bases. CDR1 and CDR2 from the germline V gene are LNHDA and SQIVND (reference sequence). Trimming took off 4 bases at V and 1 base at J, with 14 bases between the two ends. The CDR3 has 16 amino acids. CDR3 sequence: CASSRVPGPSNQPQHF. DNA for the CDR3: TGTGCCAGTAGTAGGGTACCGGGACCGAGCAATCAGCCCCAGCATTTT.

The chain joins TRBV9 to TRBJ2-1, with D hard to call. Trimming left V 3 bases short and J 10 bases short, with 14 bases between. The CDR3 is 13 amino acids. Germline CDR1 and CDR2: SGDLS and YYNGEE. CDR3 nucleotides: TGTGCCAGCAGCGATACCTCGAGCAGGGAGCAGTTCTTC. This encodes CASSDTSSREQFF.

The rearrangement joins TRBV5-1 to TRBJ1-1; maybe TRBD1 (6 bases). V gave up 3 bases and J gave up 13 bases, with 13 bases separating them. From germline, CDR1 is SGHRS and CDR2 YFSETQ. The CDR3 contains 11 residues. The DNA of the CDR3 is TGCGCCAGCAGCTGGAAGGACAGACATTTCTTT. Residues: CASSWKDRHFF.

Note on this clone: At one end the junction does not follow the germline gene, possibly because of a read error. V and J are TRBV27 and TRBJ1-2; D unclear. The CDR3 is 14 amino acids. Germline V gives CDR1 MNHEY, CDR2 SMNVEV (reference sequence). The CDR3 DNA sequence: TGTGCCAGCAGGCGGACGGTTGATAACTGTGGCTACACCTTC. Its translation: CASRRTVDNCGYTF.

The V and J genes are TRBV28 and TRBJ2-7; D uncertain. From germline, CDR1 is MDHEN and CDR2 SYDVKM. The ends were cut back, 6 bases at V and 3 bases at J, with 15 bases in the middle. The length of the CDR3 is 14 residues. In nucleotides, the CDR3 is TGTGCCAGCAGACCCGCAGGCTTGGGCTACGAGCAGTACTTC. Translating it yields CASRPAGLGYEQYF. Together with reference TRBV28 and TRBJ2-7, the CDR3 gives the full variable domain: DVKVTQSSRYLVKRTGEKVFLECVQDMDHENMFWYRQDPGLGLRLIYFSYDVKMKEKGDIPEGYSVSREKKERFSLILESASTNQTSMYLCASRPAGLGYEQYFGPGTRLTVT.

This sequence joins TRBV6-1 and TRBJ2-7; TRBD1 matches 7 bases. CDR3 length: 15 residues. Trimming at V came to 3 bases and at J to 2 bases, leaving 7 bases not matched to a gene. CDR1 is MNHNS and CDR2 is SASEGT in the germline V gene. This CDR3 is CASSDRDSLTYEQYF. In DNA form, the CDR3 reads TGTGCCAGCAGTGACCGGGACAGCCTAACCTACGAGCAGTACTTC.

The rearrangement uses TRBV27 and TRBJ2-5, with 8 bases lining up with TRBD1. The length of the CDR3 is 15 residues. The V and J ends lost 6 bases and 1 base, in that order; junction bases with no gene match: 7. Germline-derived CDR1 and CDR2 are MNHEY and SMNVEV (reference sequence). CDR3 sequence: CASREETGAQETQYF. The DNA of the CDR3 is TGTGCCAGCAGGGAGGAGACAGGGGCCCAAGAGACCCAGTACTTC.

J is TRBJ2-6 and V is TRBV7-9; possibly TRBD1 for D (6 bases). The CDR3 has 13 residues. From germline, CDR1 is SEHNR and CDR2 FQNEAQ (reference sequence). The V gene lost 4 bases and the J gene lost 9 bases, with 10 bases spanning the gap. CDR3 coding DNA: TGTGCCAGCAGCTGGCTACAGGGCAACGTCCTGACTTTC. As protein: CASSWLQGNVLTF.

The chain couples TRBV7-2 to TRBJ1-5; D ambiguous. V lost 2 bases and J lost 0, with 11 bases in between. Germline CDR1 SGHTA, CDR2 FQGNSA. This CDR3 spans 16 amino acids. This CDR3 reads CASSLITGNSNQPQHF. In nucleotides, the CDR3 is TGTGCCAGCAGCTTAATAACGGGGAATAGCAATCAGCCCCAGCATTTT.

The rearrangement joins TRBV10-2 to TRBJ1-5; a weak D match, TRBD1 (5 bases). CDR3 length equals 16 residues. Germline CDR1 and CDR2: WSHSY and SAAADI. V dropped 2 bases and J dropped 0 bases, with 11 bases sitting between them. The CDR3 loop is CASSEGAFYSNQPQHF. CDR3 in DNA: TGCGCCAGCAGTGAGGGGGCTTTTTATAGCAATCAGCCCCAGCATTTT.

This chain uses TRBV25-1 with TRBJ1-4; D is unresolved. Deletions cut 3 bases from V and 13 bases from J, with 12 bases between. This CDR3 is built from 12 residues. CDR1 and CDR2 from the germline V gene are MGHDK and SYGVNS. The CDR3 nucleotides are TGTGCCAGCAGTGATTACGGGATCCGACTGTTTTTT. Its protein is CASSDYGIRLFF.

This sequence joins TRBV28 and TRBJ1-5; 9 positions agree with TRBD1. The junction had 7 bases not matched to a gene; V was cut back by 7 bases and J by 0 bases. CDR1 and CDR2 (germline): MDHEN, SYDVKM. The CDR3 runs 16 residues. DNA of the CDR3: TGTGCCAGCAACCGAGGGGGACAGGGTAGCAATCAGCCCCAGCATTTT. Protein: CASNRGGQGSNQPQHF. Using reference TRBV28 and TRBJ1-5 for the parts outside the CDR3, the full variable domain is DVKVTQSSRYLVKRTGEKVFLECVQDMDHENMFWYRQDPGLGLRLIYFSYDVKMKEKGDIPEGYSVSREKKERFSLILESASTNQTSMYLCASNRGGQGSNQPQHFGDGTRLSIL.

This clone was recorded once. Different DNA sequences within this sample yield the same CDR3. The rearrangement links TRBV7-2 to TRBJ2-7; 11 bases are shared with TRBD2. This CDR3 contains 15 residues. With 6 bases clipped from V and 0 bases from J, the junction kept 4 bases outside the gene matches. Germline lookup yields CDR1 SGHTA and CDR2 FQGNSA. CDR3 region: CASSLTSGGSYEQYF. In nucleotides, the CDR3 is TGTGCCAGCAGTTTAACTAGCGGGGGCTCCTACGAGCAGTACTTC.

In DNA form, the CDR3 reads TGTGCCAGCAGCCCAATAGAGTCCGATGGCTACACCTTC. The encoded protein is CASSPIESDGYTF. The chain recombines TRBV6-1 with TRBJ1-2; D unresolved. The V end lost 6 bases, the J end lost 6 bases, and 14 bases lay between the germline ends. Germline V gene data show CDR1 as MNHNS and CDR2 as SASEGT. This CDR3 spans 13 amino acids.

This clone occurred a few times. This chain uses TRBV6-5 with TRBJ1-1; 8 positions match TRBD1. Per the germline V gene, CDR1 is MNHEY and CDR2 is SVGAGI. This CDR3 is built from 14 residues. Trimming removed 5 bases from V and 2 bases from J; junction bases left unmatched: 4. Written as DNA, the CDR3 is TGTGCCAGCAGTCCCGGACAGGGCAACACTGAAGCTTTCTTT. Translating it yields CASSPGQGNTEAFF.

The chain couples TRBV6-5 to TRBJ2-2; D not certain. The length of the CDR3 is 15 residues. Trimming shortened V by 0 bases and J by 3 bases, and 8 bases separated the two germline ends. Germline V gene sequence: CDR1 MNHEY, CDR2 SVGAGI. The CDR3 coding sequence is TGTGCCAGCAGTTACTCGTCGAGCGACACCGGGGAGCTGTTTTTT. Its protein product is CASSYSSSDTGELFF.

The sample holds one count of this clone. The V and J genes are TRBV5-5 and TRBJ2-7; 7 bases align to TRBD1. Germline trimming cut 4 bases from V and 2 bases from J; bases unmatched to any gene: 6. Looked up from germline, CDR1 is SGHKS and CDR2 is YYEKEE (reference sequence). This CDR3 spans 14 amino acids. The CDR3 region has the DNA TGTGCCAGCAGCGGAGTGGGACAGACCTACGAGCAGTACTTC. It codes for CASSGVGQTYEQYF. Full variable domain (rest looked up from reference TRBV5-5 and TRBJ2-7): DAGVTQSPTHLIKTRGQQVTLRCSPISGHKSVSWYQQVLGQGPQFIFQYYEKEERGRGNFPDRFSARQFPNYSSELNVNALLLGDSALYLCASSGVGQTYEQYFGPGTRLTVT.

The chain is built from TRBV6-6 and TRBJ2-7, with 9 positions matching TRBD1. V trimming: 6 bases; J trimming: 7 bases; junction bases outside the gene matches: 10. The CDR3 has 14 residues. Germline loops: CDR1 MNHNY, CDR2 SVGAGI (reference sequence). CDR3 bases: TGTGCCAGCAGATTCGGACAGGGGACTCGTGAGCAGTACTTC. It yields the protein CASRFGQGTREQYF.

This clone was recorded only once. This chain connects TRBV28 to TRBJ2-1; D assignment may be TRBD1 or TRBD2 (6 bases each). The CDR3 extends over 15 amino acids. Germline CDR1 reads MDHEN; CDR2 reads SYDVKM. Trimming took off 4 bases at V and 5 bases at J, with 15 bases between the two ends. DNA of the CDR3: TGTGCCAGCAGTTCCGGGGGCTGGTCGAACAATGAGCAGTTCTTC. Its protein product is CASSSGGWSNNEQFF.

This chain joins TRBV6-5 and TRBJ2-5; D call uncertain. Near its end, the DNA agrees better with TRBJ2-7, so the J call may be wrong. Germline CDR1 MNHEY, CDR2 SVGAGI. The CDR3 is 14 amino acids. Written as DNA, the CDR3 is TGTGCCAGCAGCCCCAGGATTAGGACCTACGAGCAGTACTTC. This gives the protein CASSPRIRTYEQYF.

V is TRBV30 and J is TRBJ1-5; possible D gene TRBD1, 5 bases. V lost 0 bases to trimming and J lost 5 bases, with 8 bases between them. This CDR3 has 13 residues. In germline, CDR1 is GTSNPN, CDR2 SVGIG (reference sequence). DNA for the CDR3: TGTGCCTGGAGTGTATGGGGGGATCAGCCCCAGCATTTT. Translation gives CAWSVWGDQPQHF.

Only one count was recorded for this clone. The rearrangement uses TRBV19 and TRBJ1-5; maybe TRBD1 (5 bases). Germline-derived CDR1 and CDR2 are LNHDA and SQIVND (reference sequence). The V and J ends lost 10 bases and 7 bases respectively, with 20 bases between them. This CDR3 spans 14 amino acids. CDR3 amino acids: CATAEGRAQQPQHF. The CDR3 nucleotides are TGTGCCACCGCGGAGGGCAGGGCGCAGCAGCCCCAGCATTTT. The variable domain in full, completed from reference TRBV19 and TRBJ1-5, reads DGGITQSPKYLFRKEGQNVTLSCEQNLNHDAMYWYRQDPGQGLRLIYYSQIVNDFQKGDIAEGYSVSREKKESFPLTVTSAQKNPTAFYLCATAEGRAQQPQHFGDGTRLSIL.

This chain uses TRBV25-1 with TRBJ2-5; TRBD2 aligns across 8 bases. CDR1 is MGHDK, CDR2 SYGVNS, per germline. The CDR3 covers 15 residues. Losses at the gene ends were 2 bases for V and 5 bases for J; bases not matched to a gene: 7. CDR3 residues: CASSELGGAGETQYF. The DNA of the CDR3 is TGTGCCAGCAGTGAACTCGGGGGGGCCGGTGAGACCCAGTACTTC.

This clone was recorded only once. The chain links TRBV2 to TRBJ2-4; possibly TRBD2 for D (6 bases). Trimming shortened V by 4 bases and J by 7 bases, and 17 bases separated the two germline ends. Germline-derived CDR1 and CDR2 are SNHLY and FYNNEI. The CDR3 runs to 15 residues. CDR3 region: CASSVSGSGMNIQYF. The CDR3 coding sequence is TGTGCCAGCAGTGTGTCGGGTAGCGGAATGAACATTCAGTACTTC. Full variable domain (missing parts from reference TRBV2 and TRBJ2-4): EPEVTQTPSHQVTQMGQEVILRCVPISNHLYFYWYRQILGQKVEFLVSFYNNEISEKSEIFDDQFSVERPDGSNFTLKIRSTKLEDSAMYFCASSVSGSGMNIQYFGAGTRLSVL.

This chain links TRBV30 with TRBJ1-2, with TRBD1 matching 9 bases. Germline CDR1 GTSNPN, CDR2 SVGIG (reference sequence). Trimming at V came to 0 bases and at J to 6 bases, leaving 8 bases not matched to a gene. This CDR3 contains 15 residues. CDR3 DNA sequence: TGTGCCTGGAGTGTCACACAGGGGGCCGCGGATGGCTACACCTTC. It codes for CAWSVTQGAADGYTF.

The chain employs TRBV5-5 and TRBJ1-2; 9 positions agree with TRBD1. CDR1 and CDR2 (germline): SGHKS, YYEKEE (reference sequence). V shed 4 bases, J shed 1 base, and the junction held 8 bases outside the gene matches. The CDR3 is 16 amino acids. In nucleotides, the CDR3 is TGTGCCAGCAGCGGATTATACAGGGGGCATAACTATGGCTACACCTTC. It yields the protein CASSGLYRGHNYGYTF.